This TCR beta chain was retrieved from a study of blood T cell repertoires in COVID-19. About the study: Some COVID-19 samples were acute and others convalescent; all came from the United States, Italy and Spain. From T cells, B-cell-depleted T cells, or PBMCs came the material, which was cDNA or gDNA.

How the authors handled the data: Amplification of reference gene primers provided the estimated nucleated cell counts. Using immunoSEQ multiplex PCR, the repertoire was profiled, and TCRdb retains in-frame clones only, with some absent. V, J and clone size were drawn from that table, and D and trimming were deduced from the DNA. Among about 190,000 clones, roughly 86% were seen once, and the ten largest hold roughly 1.6%. V lost 6 bases and J lost 0, with 12 bases in between. CDR3 length: 15 residues. Germline assignment: CDR1 MNHEY and CDR2 SVGEGT. Specimen: peripheral blood. V gene TRBV6-2 or TRBV6-3 combines with J gene TRBJ1-3; D is possibly TRBD1 (5 bases). The TCR originated in a man between 18 and 35 years old with active or convalescent COVID-19. Written as DNA, the CDR3 is TGTGCCAGCAGCAACGGGGGATTCTCTGGAAACACCATATATTTT. This codes for CASSNGGFSGNTIYF.